Below are 18 T cell receptor beta chains sequenced from a single sample in a study of cytomegalovirus exposure and HLA in healthy donors. Use of 60 Vbeta and 13 Jbeta primers characterized the PCR. The repertoire was sequenced with immunoSEQ multiplex PCR; TCRdb's copy has only in-frame clones and lacks some. The sample holds tens of thousands of clones; over 75% are singletons and the top ten take 9.5% to 13%. Sequencing was performed on PBMCs. The source is a woman in her twenties or thirties in good health and CMV-seropositive.

The chain couples TRBV2 to TRBJ1-2; TRBD1 might be the D (6 bases). Germline lookup yields CDR1 SNHLY and CDR2 FYNNEI. The CDR3 consists of 16 residues. Trimming stripped 1 base from V and 4 bases from J, with 16 bases between. The CDR3 protein is CASSEGSGIGGYGYTF. The CDR3 DNA sequence: TGTGCCAGCAGTGAAGGGTCGGGGATAGGGGGCTATGGCTACACCTTC.

This chain links TRBV7-9 with TRBJ2-7; TRBD1 agrees at 7 bases. Germline V CDR1 and CDR2: SEHNR, FQNEAQ (reference sequence). This CDR3 is 14 amino acids long. Trimming removed 3 bases from V and 3 bases from J; junction bases left unmatched: 5. The CDR3 protein is CASSFSTGNYEQYF. The CDR3 DNA follows: TGTGCCAGCAGCTTTTCGACAGGGAACTACGAGCAGTACTTC. The variable domain in full, with the rest retrieved from reference TRBV7-9 and TRBJ2-7, is DTGVSQNPRHKITKRGQNVTFRCDPISEHNRLYWYRQTLGQGPEFLTYFQNEAQLEKSRLLSDRFSAERPKGSFSTLEIQRTEQGDSAMYLCASSFSTGNYEQYFGPGTRLTVT.

The genes are TRBV2 and TRBJ1-1; TRBD1 aligns across 9 bases. The CDR3 is 14 amino acids. The J segment lost 10 bases and the V segment lost 6 bases, leaving 12 bases of the junction unmatched. Germline V lookup: CDR1 SNHLY, CDR2 FYNNEI. CDR3 amino acids: CASRPNRDRVTAFF. CDR3 DNA: TGTGCCAGCAGACCAAACCGGGACAGGGTAACAGCTTTCTTT. The full variable domain, rest sourced from reference TRBV2 and TRBJ1-1, is EPEVTQTPSHQVTQMGQEVILRCVPISNHLYFYWYRQILGQKVEFLVSFYNNEISEKSEIFDDQFSVERPDGSNFTLKIRSTKLEDSAMYFCASRPNRDRVTAFFGQGTRLTVV.

The rearrangement links TRBV5-6 to TRBJ2-1; TRBD2 matches at 9 bases. From germline, CDR1 is SGHDT and CDR2 YYEEEE. The CDR3 is 15 residues long. J was trimmed by 5 bases and V by 3 bases; bases with no gene match: 6. The CDR3: CASSYGTSRHNEQFF. The CDR3 nucleotides are TGTGCCAGCAGCTACGGGACTAGCAGACACAATGAGCAGTTCTTC.

This chain links TRBV15 with TRBJ2-7; possibly TRBD2 for D (7 bases). This CDR3 has 15 residues. Germline V gene sequence: CDR1 LNHNV, CDR2 YYDKDF (reference sequence). Trimming pared 3 bases from V and 2 bases from J, leaving 14 bases between. CDR3 in amino acids: CATSSEGGGAYEQYF. CDR3 sequence (DNA): TGTGCCACCAGCAGTGAAGGGGGAGGGGCCTACGAGCAGTACTTC.

The chain carries TRBV27 and TRBJ2-7; TRBD1 is a possible D gene (5 bases). This CDR3 has 13 amino acids. Trimming pared 6 bases from V and 6 bases from J, leaving 15 bases between. Germline CDR1 and CDR2: MNHEY and SMNVEV (reference sequence). The CDR3: CASRGVGPGEQYF. CDR3 DNA: TGTGCCAGCAGAGGGGTGGGGCCGGGCGAGCAGTACTTC.

The sample holds a few counts of this clone. This chain uses TRBV28 with TRBJ2-7, with D tentatively TRBD1 (6 bases). Germline-derived CDR1 and CDR2 are MDHEN and SYDVKM. V lost 4 bases, J lost 3 bases, and 16 bases lay in between. The length of the CDR3 is 15 residues. CDR3 sequence (DNA): TGTGCCAGCAGTTCCTCCTCGGGACACTACTACGAGCAGTACTTC. Translation: CASSSSSGHYYEQYF.

This clone appeared a few times. The V gene is TRBV13, the J gene TRBJ2-5, with 11 bases identical to TRBD2. Germline CDR1 reads PRHDT; CDR2 reads FYEKMQ (reference sequence). This CDR3 spans 17 amino acids. The J segment lost 4 bases and the V segment lost 5 bases, leaving 12 bases of the junction unmatched. The CDR3 sequence is CASSPYLAGGPGETQYF. CDR3 nucleotides: TGTGCCAGCAGCCCCTATTTAGCGGGAGGGCCCGGAGAGACCCAGTACTTC.

This chain links TRBV19 with TRBJ2-1, with D perhaps TRBD1 (6 bases). The CDR3 extends over 13 amino acids. Germline-derived CDR1 and CDR2 are LNHDA and SQIVND (reference sequence). Trimming removed 7 bases from V and 13 bases from J, with 20 bases in between. The CDR3 reads CASTLHRDGKQFF. The CDR3 region has the DNA TGTGCCAGTACTCTCCACAGGGACGGGAAACAGTTCTTC.

The chain joins TRBV2 to TRBJ2-7, with D possibly matching TRBD2 (5 bases). The CDR3 has 14 residues. CDR1 and CDR2 (germline): SNHLY, FYNNEI. The V and J ends lost 7 bases and 5 bases respectively, with 18 bases between them. The CDR3 DNA reads as TGTGCCAGCACCTGGATAGCGTCCACCCACGAGCAGTACTTC. This sequence encodes CASTWIASTHEQYF.

In its sample, this clone was seen a few times. This chain uses TRBV11-1 with TRBJ2-3; D might be TRBD2 (5 bases). Trimming pared 11 bases from V and 1 base from J, leaving 10 bases between. This CDR3 is built from 12 residues. Germline lookup yields CDR1 SGHAT and CDR2 FQDESV (reference sequence). The CDR3 DNA reads TGTGCCTCACGGGGAGGCACAGATACGCAGTATTTT. Translation gives CASRGGTDTQYF.

The J gene is TRBJ1-3, the V gene TRBV18; D is unresolved. V shed 2 bases and J shed 0 bases, with 11 bases lying between them. This CDR3 contains 16 residues. CDR1 and CDR2 (germline): KGHSH, LQKENI. CDR3 in DNA: TGTGCCAGCTCACCAGATCAACAGCACTCTGGAAACACCATATATTTT. Translation: CASSPDQQHSGNTIYF.

This clone was seen a single time. This rearrangement joins TRBV9 to TRBJ2-2, with 8 bases matching TRBD2. The CDR3 sequence is 15 residues long. V shed 2 bases and J 0 bases; nucleotides not matched to a gene: 0. Germline values: CDR1 SGDLS, CDR2 YYNGEE. CDR3 loop: CASSVSGANTGELFF. CDR3 nucleotide sequence: TGTGCCAGCAGCGTTAGCGGGGCGAACACCGGGGAGCTGTTTTTT.

The chain combines TRBV29-1 with TRBJ1-1; no clear D. This CDR3 is built from 14 residues. Trimming cost V 3 bases and J 0 bases, with 11 bases left between them. Germline-derived CDR1 and CDR2 are SQVTM and ANQGSEA. CDR3 residues: CSVEFHSLNTEAFF. CDR3 sequence (DNA): TGCAGCGTTGAGTTTCACTCTTTGAACACTGAAGCTTTCTTT.

This clone was found once. The chain couples TRBV5-5 to TRBJ1-1, with 7 positions matching TRBD1. With V trimmed by 3 bases and J by 5 bases, 7 bases remained unmatched. From germline, CDR1 is SGHKS and CDR2 YYEKEE (reference sequence). This CDR3 is built from 14 residues. The CDR3 region has the DNA TGTGCCAGCAGCTCGGACAGGCCAAGAACTGAAGCTTTCTTT. Its protein product is CASSSDRPRTEAFF.

This chain joins TRBV30 and TRBJ2-7; the match to TRBD1 covers 9 bases. Germline V gene data show CDR1 as GTSNPN and CDR2 as SVGIG (reference sequence). The trim removed 3 bases at V and 2 bases at J, leaving 8 bases unmatched. The CDR3 is 15 amino acids. The CDR3 protein is CAWREPGQGPYEQYF. CDR3 bases: TGTGCCTGGAGAGAACCGGGACAGGGACCCTACGAGCAGTACTTC. Full variable domain (missing parts from reference TRBV30 and TRBJ2-7): SQTIHQWPATLVQPVGSPLSLECTVEGTSNPNLYWYRQAAGRGLQLLFYSVGIGQISSEVPQNLSASRPQDRQFILSSKKLLLSDSGFYLCAWREPGQGPYEQYFGPGTRLTVT.

In its sample, this clone was seen once. J is TRBJ2-7 and V is TRBV6-5, with 8 bases matching TRBD2. CDR1 and CDR2 (germline): MNHEY, SVGAGI. The CDR3 has 13 residues. J gave up 1 base and V 7 bases, and 3 bases lay outside the gene matches. The CDR3 nucleotides read TGTGCCAGCAACTTAGCGGGATCCTACGAGCAGTACTTC. Encoded protein: CASNLAGSYEQYF.

This chain joins TRBV4-2 and TRBJ2-1; TRBD2 is a possible D gene (5 bases). There are 13 residues in the CDR3. V was clipped by 1 base and J by 7 bases, with 8 bases between them. Germline loops: CDR1 LGHNA, CDR2 YNFKEQ. CDR3 amino acids: CASSQGSGNEQFF. The DNA of the CDR3 is TGTGCCAGCAGCCAAGGTTCGGGAAATGAGCAGTTCTTC.